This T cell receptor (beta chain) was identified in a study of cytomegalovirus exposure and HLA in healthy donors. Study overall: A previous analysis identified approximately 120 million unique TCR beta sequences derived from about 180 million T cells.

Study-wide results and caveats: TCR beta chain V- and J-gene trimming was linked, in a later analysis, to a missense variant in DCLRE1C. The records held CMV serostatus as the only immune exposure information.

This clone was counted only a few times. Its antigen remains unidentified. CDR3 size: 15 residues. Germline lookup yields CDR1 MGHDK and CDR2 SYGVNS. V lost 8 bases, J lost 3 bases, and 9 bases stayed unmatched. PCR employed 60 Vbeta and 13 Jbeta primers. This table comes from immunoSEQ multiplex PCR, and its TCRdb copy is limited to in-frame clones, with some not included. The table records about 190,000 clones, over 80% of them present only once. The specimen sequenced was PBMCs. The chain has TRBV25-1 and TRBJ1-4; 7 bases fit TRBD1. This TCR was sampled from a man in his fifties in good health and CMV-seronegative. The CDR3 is CASGRQGPANEKLFF. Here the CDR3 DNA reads TGTGCCAGCGGTAGACAGGGACCAGCTAATGAAAAACTGTTTTTT.